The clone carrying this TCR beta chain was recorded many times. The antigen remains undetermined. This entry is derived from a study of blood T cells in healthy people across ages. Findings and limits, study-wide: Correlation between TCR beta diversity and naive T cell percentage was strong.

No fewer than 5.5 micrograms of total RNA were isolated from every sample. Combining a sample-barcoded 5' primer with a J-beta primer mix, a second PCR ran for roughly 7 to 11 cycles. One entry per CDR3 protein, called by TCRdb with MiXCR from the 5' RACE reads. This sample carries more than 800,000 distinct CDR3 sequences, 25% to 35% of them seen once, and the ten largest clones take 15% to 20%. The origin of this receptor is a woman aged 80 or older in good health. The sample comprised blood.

For the CDR3, the DNA is TGTGCCAGCAGCCGAAACCCGGGCCACGAGGTTCCAGATACGCAGTATTTT. This encodes CASSRNPGHEVPDTQYF. This chain uses TRBV7-9 with TRBJ2-3; D is unclear. The germline gives CDR1 SEHNR, CDR2 FQNEAQ (reference sequence). The V and J ends lost 5 bases and 4 bases respectively, with 22 bases between them. The CDR3 has 17 residues.